The clone carrying this T cell receptor beta chain occurred once. Its specificity is unknown. The sample is drawn from a study of cytotoxic CD8 clonotypes in ibrutinib-treated CLL. Study summary: Partial responses numbered some 24 and complete responses 2; after a median about 62 months, roughly 15 stayed remitted and around 12 progressed. There were, on average, about 250,000 productive templates and tens of thousands of productive rearrangements per sample. Study-wide results and caveats: Progressing and sustained-remission patients had different sampling times.

Germline V gene lookup returns CDR1 SGHRS and CDR2 YFSETQ. This CDR3 has 14 amino acids. With 6 bases removed from V and 5 bases from J, the gap between germline ends came to 17 bases. The intended depth for sequencing was 1 in 200,000 to 1 in 1 million T cells. The data were produced by immunoSEQ multiplex PCR, yet TCRdb's version contains in-frame clones alone and is incomplete. Altogether 70,000 to 80,000 clones are present, over 75% being singletons, with the ten largest covering roughly 7.1%. The sample consisted of PBMCs, taken at disease progression, from a patient treated with ibrutinib. This clonotype originated in a human donor with chronic lymphocytic leukemia. The J gene is TRBJ2-5, the V gene TRBV5-1; no reliable D call. The CDR3 is CASNRHGAGETQYF. For the CDR3, the DNA is TGCGCCAGCAACCGCCACGGAGCCGGCGAGACCCAGTACTTC. The whole variable domain, remainder taken from reference TRBV5-1 and TRBJ2-5, is KAGVTQTPRYLIKTRGQQVTLSCSPISGHRSVSWYQQTPGQGLQFLFEYFSETQRNKGNFPGRFSGRQFSNSRSEMNVSTLELGDSALYLCASNRHGAGETQYFGPGTRLLVL.